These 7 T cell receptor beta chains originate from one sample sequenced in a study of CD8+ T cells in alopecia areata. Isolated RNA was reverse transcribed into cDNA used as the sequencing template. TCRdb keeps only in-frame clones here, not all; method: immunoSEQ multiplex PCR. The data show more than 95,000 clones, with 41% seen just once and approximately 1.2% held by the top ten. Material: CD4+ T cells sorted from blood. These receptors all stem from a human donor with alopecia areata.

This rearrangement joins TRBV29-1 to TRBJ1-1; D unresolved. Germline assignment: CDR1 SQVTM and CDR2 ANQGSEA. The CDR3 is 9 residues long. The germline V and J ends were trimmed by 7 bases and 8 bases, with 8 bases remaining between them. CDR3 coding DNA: TGCAGCGAGATTATGGAAGCTTTCTTT. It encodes CSEIMEAFF.

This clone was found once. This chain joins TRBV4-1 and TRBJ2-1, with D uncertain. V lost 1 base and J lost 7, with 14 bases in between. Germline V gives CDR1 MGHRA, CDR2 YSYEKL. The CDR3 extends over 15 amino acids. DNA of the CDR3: TGCGCCAGCAGCCAAGTTTTTTGGACGCTAAATGAGCAGTTCTTC. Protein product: CASSQVFWTLNEQFF.

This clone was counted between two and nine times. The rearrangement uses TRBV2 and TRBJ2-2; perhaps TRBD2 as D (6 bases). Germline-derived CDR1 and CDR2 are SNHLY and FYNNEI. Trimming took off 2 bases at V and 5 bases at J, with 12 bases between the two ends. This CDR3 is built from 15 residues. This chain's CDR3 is CASSEILRGTGELFF. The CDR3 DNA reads TGTGCCAGCAGTGAAATCTTACGGGGGACCGGGGAGCTGTTTTTT.

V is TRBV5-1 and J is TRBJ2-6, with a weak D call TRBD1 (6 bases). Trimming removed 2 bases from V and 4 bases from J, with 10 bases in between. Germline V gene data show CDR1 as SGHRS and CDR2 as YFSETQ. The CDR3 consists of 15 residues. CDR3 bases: TGCGCCAGCAGCTTAGGGACACCGGGGGCCAACGTCCTGACTTTC. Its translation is CASSLGTPGANVLTF.

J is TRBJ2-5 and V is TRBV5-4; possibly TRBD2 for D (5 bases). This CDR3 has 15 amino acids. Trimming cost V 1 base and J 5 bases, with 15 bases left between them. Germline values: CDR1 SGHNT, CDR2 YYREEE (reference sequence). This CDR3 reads CASSLQSGQFETQYF. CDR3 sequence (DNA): TGTGCCAGCAGCTTGCAGAGCGGTCAGTTTGAGACCCAGTACTTC.

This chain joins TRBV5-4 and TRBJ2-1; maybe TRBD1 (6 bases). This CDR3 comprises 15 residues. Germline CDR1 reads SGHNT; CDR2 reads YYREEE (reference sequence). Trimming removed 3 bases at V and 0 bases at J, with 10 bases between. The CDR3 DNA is TGTGCCAGCAGCTGGGACACGAGCTCCTACAATGAGCAGTTCTTC. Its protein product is CASSWDTSSYNEQFF.

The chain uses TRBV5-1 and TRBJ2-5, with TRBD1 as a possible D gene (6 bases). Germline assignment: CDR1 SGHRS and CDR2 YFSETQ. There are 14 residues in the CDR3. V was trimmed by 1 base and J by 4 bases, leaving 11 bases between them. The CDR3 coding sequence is TGCGCCAGCAGCTTGACTGCAGGGGTAGAGACCCAGTACTTC. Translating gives CASSLTAGVETQYF.